The sequence of this T cell receptor beta chain was determined in a study of T cell responses to AZD1222 COVID-19 vaccine (dated by TCRdb to 2020 to 2022). Concerning the study at large: A total of around 240 trial participants underwent TCR sequencing, of whom approximately 200 had received two doses of AZD1222 and 26 had received two doses of the MenACWY control vaccine. Trial participants were enrolled by age into subgroups of 18-55, 56-69 and 70-plus years, and around 150, 28 and 57 TCR-sequenced participants, respectively, were included in these subgroups.

The full study reports these points: The 56-69-year group was small, and its depth increase did not reach significance, likely because of low power. Nearly half of unique spike-specific TCRs reportedly recognized epitopes outside regions mutated in the B.1.351 and B.1.1.7 variants. A significant rise in spike-specific TCR breadth and depth was observed after two AZD1222 doses relative to day 0 and relative to MenACWY recipients. No day 14 peak-response samples were available, so repertoires were characterized only after the peak T cell response. Participants were mostly white British, with more females than males. The authors suggested clonal diversity may have been underestimated. The whole spike protein was spanned by vaccine-associated CD4 TCRs, and dominant responses were seen in regions 160-218 and 743-854. Only six AZD1222 recipients were SARS-CoV-2 seropositive at baseline, limiting conclusions about previously exposed vaccinees.

This specimen's time point label, per the study, means: baseline before first vaccination. This sample's treatment or condition label indicates: meningococcal conjugate vaccine given as trial control. Vaccinee samples were obtained from the UK trials COV001 and COV002, which included a single-blind randomized controlled phase 2/3 trial of AZD1222 (ChAdOx1 nCoV-19) in healthy adults. For TCRbeta chain sequencing, PBMC samples from trial participants were taken at day 0 and at day 28 after the second dose. With regard to this clone: Its specific antigen is unknown. Base quality data are lacking; no much larger clone is found one base away.

The CDR3 regions of human TCRbeta chains were analyzed by immunosequencing. The authors' analysis ran thus. Repertoire TCRs were checked for matches against a reference library of SARS-CoV-2-specific TCRs that had been generated using the MIRA antigen-specificity platform. Breadth meant the fraction of unique TCRs that were SARS-CoV-2-associated, whereas depth meant the fraction of total T cells that were SARS-CoV-2-associated. Using the MIRA data, each spike-specific TCR was assigned both to the spike region to which the TCR was reactive and to a CD4 or CD8 class. Log10-transformed breadth and depth values were compared by one-way ANOVA with Sidak's multiple comparisons tests. Not all clones reach the TCRdb copy of this immuneACCESS table, which keeps in-frame sequences only. Checked studies attribute under half of the gap to unresolved V genes and leave the rest unexplained. V and J calls and clone size are those listed in that table; D and trimming were worked out from the DNA. Counted in this sample were around 110,000 clones; approximately 85% of them appeared once. The ten most abundant clones make up around 3.9% of the sample.

The germline V gene sets CDR1 to SGDLS and CDR2 to YYNGEE. V is clipped by 3 bases and J by 8 bases, and the sequence between their germline boundaries is 17 bases long. Including the terminal cysteine and phenylalanine, the CDR3 comprises 15 residues. Only the CDR3 region is kept as DNA, spanning 45 bases read in frame from base 1. The sample in question was peripheral blood, obtained on day 0 of MenACWY control vaccination. The chain is encoded by TRBV9 joined to TRBJ1-4; no D gene call is confident. The sequence was collected from an adult in good health. This receptor has the CDR3 CASSARNQIGEKLFF. The nucleotides are TGTGCCAGCAGCGCACGAAATCAGATCGGGGAAAAACTGTTTTTT.